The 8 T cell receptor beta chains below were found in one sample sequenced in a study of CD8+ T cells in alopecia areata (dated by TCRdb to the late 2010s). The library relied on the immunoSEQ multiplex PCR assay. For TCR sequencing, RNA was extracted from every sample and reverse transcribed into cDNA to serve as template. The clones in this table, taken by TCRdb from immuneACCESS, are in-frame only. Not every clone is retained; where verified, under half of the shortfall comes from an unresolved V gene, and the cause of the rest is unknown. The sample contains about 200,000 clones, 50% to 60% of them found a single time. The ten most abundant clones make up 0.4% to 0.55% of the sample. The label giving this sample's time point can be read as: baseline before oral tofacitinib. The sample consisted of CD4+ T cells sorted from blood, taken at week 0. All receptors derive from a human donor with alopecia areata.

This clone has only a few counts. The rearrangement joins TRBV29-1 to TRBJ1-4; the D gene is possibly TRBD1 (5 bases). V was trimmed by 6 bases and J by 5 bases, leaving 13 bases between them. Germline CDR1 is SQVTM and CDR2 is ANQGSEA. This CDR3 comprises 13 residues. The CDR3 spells CSVGPMMNEKLFF. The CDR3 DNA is TGCAGCGTGGGACCTATGATGAATGAAAAACTGTTTTTT.

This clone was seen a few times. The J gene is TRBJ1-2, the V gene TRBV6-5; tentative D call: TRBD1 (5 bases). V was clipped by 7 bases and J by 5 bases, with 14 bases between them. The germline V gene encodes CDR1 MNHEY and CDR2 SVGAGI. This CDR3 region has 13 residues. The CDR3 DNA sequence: TGTGCCAGCACCCTAAGAAGGGGATATGGCTACACCTTC. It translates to CASTLRRGYGYTF.

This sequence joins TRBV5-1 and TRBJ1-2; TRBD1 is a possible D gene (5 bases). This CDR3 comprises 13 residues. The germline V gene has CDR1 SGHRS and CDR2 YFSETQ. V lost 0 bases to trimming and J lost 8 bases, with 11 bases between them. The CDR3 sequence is CASSLAQGRGYTF. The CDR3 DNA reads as TGCGCCAGCAGCTTGGCTCAGGGACGGGGCTACACCTTC. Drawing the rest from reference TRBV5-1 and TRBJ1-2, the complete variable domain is KAGVTQTPRYLIKTRGQQVTLSCSPISGHRSVSWYQQTPGQGLQFLFEYFSETQRNKGNFPGRFSGRQFSNSRSEMNVSTLELGDSALYLCASSLAQGRGYTFGSGTRLTVV.

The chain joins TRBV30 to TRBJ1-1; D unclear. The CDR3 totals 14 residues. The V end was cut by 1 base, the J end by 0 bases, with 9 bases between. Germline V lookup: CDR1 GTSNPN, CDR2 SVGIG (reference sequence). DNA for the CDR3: TGTGCCTGGAGTGCCCCACCTTTGAACACTGAAGCTTTCTTT. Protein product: CAWSAPPLNTEAFF.

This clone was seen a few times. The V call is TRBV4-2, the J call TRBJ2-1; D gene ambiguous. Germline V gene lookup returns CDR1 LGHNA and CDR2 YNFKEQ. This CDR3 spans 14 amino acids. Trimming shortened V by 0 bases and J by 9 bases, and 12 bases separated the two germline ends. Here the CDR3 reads CASSQDRLLGEQFF. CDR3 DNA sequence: TGTGCCAGCAGCCAAGATAGACTTTTGGGTGAGCAGTTCTTC.

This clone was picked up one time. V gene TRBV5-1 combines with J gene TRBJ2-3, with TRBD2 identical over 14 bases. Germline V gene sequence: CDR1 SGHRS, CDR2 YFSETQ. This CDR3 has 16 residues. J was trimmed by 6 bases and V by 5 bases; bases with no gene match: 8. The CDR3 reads CASRPGLAGVGDTQYF. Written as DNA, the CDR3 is TGCGCCAGCAGACCGGGACTAGCGGGAGTGGGGGATACGCAGTATTTT.

Here the CDR3 reads CASSSLNRDSNSPLHF. CDR3 in DNA: TGTGCCAGCAGCTCTCTCAATAGGGACAGTAATTCACCCCTCCACTTT. The rearrangement links TRBV7-8 to TRBJ1-6; 7 positions agree with TRBD1. The CDR3 has 16 amino acids. Germline lookup yields CDR1 SGHVS and CDR2 FQNEAQ. J lost 6 bases, V lost 4 bases, and 9 bases had no gene match.

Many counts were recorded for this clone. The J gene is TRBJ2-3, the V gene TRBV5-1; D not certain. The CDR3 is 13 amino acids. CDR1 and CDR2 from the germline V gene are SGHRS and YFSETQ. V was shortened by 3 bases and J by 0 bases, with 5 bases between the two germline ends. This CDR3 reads CASSSDSTDTQYF. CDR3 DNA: TGCGCCAGCAGCTCCGATAGCACAGATACGCAGTATTTT. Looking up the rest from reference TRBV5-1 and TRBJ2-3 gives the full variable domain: KAGVTQTPRYLIKTRGQQVTLSCSPISGHRSVSWYQQTPGQGLQFLFEYFSETQRNKGNFPGRFSGRQFSNSRSEMNVSTLELGDSALYLCASSSDSTDTQYFGPGTRLTVL.